This T cell receptor beta chain was documented in a study of T cell responses to AZD1222 COVID-19 vaccine. Study-wide findings and caveats: White British ancestry dominated among donors, who included more females, and clonal diversity was possibly underestimated. Unmutated variant regions are reportedly the target of nearly half of TCRs that are spike-specific.

For this clone: Its antigen is unidentified.

Some clones are missing from TCRdb's copy, which holds only in-frame ones; the method was immunoSEQ multiplex PCR. The data hold 90,000 to 110,000 clones, with around 89% observed a single time. The V gene's germline CDR1 is LGHNA and CDR2 YNFKEQ. V was pared by 4 bases and J by 0 bases, with 13 bases between. The CDR3 runs 15 residues. The material sequenced was peripheral blood, taken on day 0 of AZD1222 vaccination. The TCR was taken from an adult in good health. The rearrangement links TRBV4-2 to TRBJ2-7; D possibly uses TRBD1 or TRBD2 (5 bases each). CDR3 protein: CASSLTGTRSYEQYF. CDR3 nucleotides: TGTGCCAGCAGCCTAACCGGGACCCGCTCCTACGAGCAGTACTTC.